These T cell receptor beta chains were read from a single sample in a study of OX40 agonist ivuxolimab in advanced cancers. Repertoires were generated with immunoSEQ multiplex PCR, while TCRdb's copy carries only in-frame clones and drops some. Here the sample spans 30,000 to 40,000 clones, roughly four fifths being singletons. The source was CD4+ or CD8+ T cells sorted from blood, collected in a trial of the OX40 agonist ivuxolimab. These receptors all come from an adult with an advanced solid tumor such as melanoma, head and neck, liver or kidney cancer. Each CDR3 is given with its conserved first and last residue. D genes are given only for firm matches. Some rows have no size entry. The others give once, few or many, or a class for an expanded clone.

J gene,D gene,clone size,V gene,CDR3 length,CDR3 DNA,CDR3 protein
TRBJ1-1,.,.,TRBV5-5,14,TGTGCCAGCAGCTTGATTCACGGAGGAACTGAAGCTTTCTTT,CASSLIHGGTEAFF
TRBJ2-1,TRBD1,few,TRBV11-1,16,TGTGCCAGCAGCTTAGACGGGACAGGGTTCTACAATGAGCAGTTCTTC,CASSLDGTGFYNEQFF
TRBJ1-1,TRBD1,.,TRBV7-3,14,TGTGCCAGCAGCCCAGGACAGGGGTGGACTGAAGCTTTCTTT,CASSPGQGWTEAFF
TRBJ1-4,.,.,TRBV15,15,TGTGCCACCAGCAATAAAGTCTTGGGGAATGAAAAACTGTTTTTT,CATSNKVLGNEKLFF
TRBJ2-7,.,medium-sized,TRBV10-1,14,TGCGCCAGCAGTGGGTGGAAGGCCCCCTACGAGCAGTACTTC,CASSGWKAPYEQYF
TRBJ2-3,.,.,TRBV5-1,16,TGCGCCAGCAGCCCCGAGCCCGCGGGGGCCACAGATACGCAGTATTTT,CASSPEPAGATDTQYF
TRBJ2-2,TRBD2,.,TRBV5-1,17,TGCGCCAGCAGCTTTATACTGGGACTAGCTGGCACCGGGGAGCTGTTTTTT,CASSFILGLAGTGELFF
TRBJ1-1,.,.,TRBV19,13,TGTGCCAGTAAACCGACGGTTAACACTGAAGCTTTCTTT,CASKPTVNTEAFF
TRBJ1-2,TRBD1,.,TRBV6-5,12,TGTGCCATGGGACAGGTGAACTATGGCTACACCTTC,CAMGQVNYGYTF
TRBJ1-1,TRBD1,few,TRBV2,14,TGTGCCAGCACCAGACAGGGTGTGGACACTGAAGCTTTCTTT,CASTRQGVDTEAFF
TRBJ2-7,.,.,TRBV19,12,TGTGCCAGTAGTATGATGGGTAACGAGCAGTACTTC,CASSMMGNEQYF
TRBJ1-1,.,.,TRBV28,14,TGTGCCAGCAGTTTGAAGGGAAGAAACACTGAAGCTTTCTTT,CASSLKGRNTEAFF
TRBJ2-3,TRBD2,.,TRBV6-1,15,TGTGCCAGCAGTGAATGGATCGGGGGGGGAGATACGCAGTATTTT,CASSEWIGGGDTQYF
TRBJ2-3,.,once,TRBV7-3,13,TGTGCCAGCAGCCTCACGAAGCGAGATACGCAGTATTTT,CASSLTKRDTQYF
TRBJ2-1,TRBD1,few,TRBV6-1,17,TGTGCCAGCAGTGAGCGGACAGGGGGGAGCTCCTACAATGAGCAGTTCTTC,CASSERTGGSSYNEQFF
TRBJ1-1,TRBD1,.,TRBV27,18,TGTGCCAGCAGTACCTCCACCGGGACAGGGGTCCAGAACACTGAAGCTTTCTTT,CASSTSTGTGVQNTEAFF
TRBJ2-1,.,.,TRBV25-1,15,TGTGCCAGCAGTGAACCCCTGGGTTCCTACAATGAGCAGTTCTTC,CASSEPLGSYNEQFF
TRBJ1-2,TRBD1,few,TRBV14,15,TGTGCCAGCAGCTCAAGGACAGGTTGGAACTATGGCTACACCTTC,CASSSRTGWNYGYTF
TRBJ2-7,.,.,TRBV7-9,13,TGTGCCAGCAGCTTTGGGGGAACCTACGAGCAGTACTTC,CASSFGGTYEQYF
TRBJ2-1,.,.,TRBV27,15,TGTGCCAGCAGTTTGGGTGGACGGGATCTACTAGTCCCCCTCTTC,CASSLGGRDLLVPLF
TRBJ2-2,.,few,TRBV9,14,TGTGCCAGCAAGGGGGCGGGGACCACCGGGGAGCTGTTTTTT,CASKGAGTTGELFF
TRBJ2-7,TRBD1,.,TRBV11-2,13,TGTGCCAGCAGCGCACAGGGGCCCTACGAGCAGTACTTC,CASSAQGPYEQYF
TRBJ2-5,.,once,TRBV7-9,14,TGTGCCAGCAGCTCGACAGCTAACCAAGAGACCCAGTACTTC,CASSSTANQETQYF
TRBJ2-7,TRBD1,.,TRBV5-1,15,TGCGCCAGCAGCTGGCCGGGACAGGGGGTCTACGAGCAGTACTTC,CASSWPGQGVYEQYF
TRBJ1-3,.,.,TRBV21-1,16,TGTGCCAGCAGGTGCTTGCTACAACACGCACGAAACACCATATATTTT,CASRCLLQHARNTIYF
TRBJ1-2,.,.,TRBV6-6,13,TGTGCCACAAAGGGCGCGGCATTGTATGGCTACACCTTC,CATKGAALYGYTF
TRBJ2-7,TRBD1,.,TRBV13,13,TGTGCCAGCAGCTTATACAGGGGATACGAGCAGTACTTC,CASSLYRGYEQYF
TRBJ1-1,.,.,TRBV19,11,TGTGCCAGTAGTAGCGCCATTGAAGCTTTCTTT,CASSSAIEAFF
TRBJ1-4,.,.,TRBV18,13,TGTGCCAGCTCACCACGGACGCATGAAAAACTGTTTTTT,CASSPRTHEKLFF
TRBJ1-2,.,.,TRBV29-1,13,TGCAGCGTTTACCGGACAGAGAACTATGGCTACACCTTC,CSVYRTENYGYTF
TRBJ1-2,.,.,TRBV28,17,TGTGCCAGCAGTTTGCGACGGATCCCGATTCCCCTGGGTGGCTACACCTTC,CASSLRRIPIPLGGYTF
TRBJ1-1,TRBD1,.,TRBV6-1,13,TGTGCCAGCAGGGACAGGGGGTATAATGAAGCTTTCTTT,CASRDRGYNEAFF
TRBJ2-5,TRBD1,.,TRBV11-2,17,TGTGCCAGCAGCTTACGCAAACAGGGGTGGACACAAGAGACCCAGTACTTC,CASSLRKQGWTQETQYF
TRBJ2-5,.,.,TRBV7-9,14,TGTGCCAGCACCCTGTTGGAGGCGCCGGAGACCCAGTACTTC,CASTLLEAPETQYF
TRBJ2-7,.,.,TRBV5-1,15,TGCGCCAGCAGCTTGCGCCCGACTAGTTCCGACGAGCAGTACTTC,CASSLRPTSSDEQYF
TRBJ1-1,.,medium-sized,TRBV5-4,13,TGTGCCAGCAGCTCCGGGAGTTCCACTGAAGCTTTCTTT,CASSSGSSTEAFF
TRBJ1-5,TRBD1,few,TRBV6-5,15,TGTGCCAGCAGTTACTCGACAGGGAGAGATCAGCCCCAGCATTTT,CASSYSTGRDQPQHF
TRBJ1-6,.,.,TRBV7-9,14,TGTGCCAGCAGCTTAGGAGGAGTTAATTCACCCCTCCACTTT,CASSLGGVNSPLHF
TRBJ1-3,.,.,TRBV5-4,16,TGTGCCAGCAGCTTAGGGCAGGACCTTTCTGGAAACACCATATATTTT,CASSLGQDLSGNTIYF
TRBJ1-2,.,.,TRBV27,16,TGTGCCAGCAGTTTAACTAGGCGTGCGGGGTATGATGGCTACACCTTC,CASSLTRRAGYDGYTF
TRBJ1-2,.,.,TRBV18,13,TGTGCCAGCTCGTTAATTGGAACCTATGGCTACACCTTC,CASSLIGTYGYTF
TRBJ1-1,.,.,TRBV6-1,12,TGTGCCAGCAGCCTAGCGGGAGGTAAAGCTTTCTTT,CASSLAGGKAFF
TRBJ2-7,.,.,TRBV30,15,TGTGCCTGGAGTGTTGGTTCAGGCGGGACCTACGAGCAGTACTTC,CAWSVGSGGTYEQYF
TRBJ2-5,TRBD1,.,TRBV5-1,15,TGCGCCAGCAGCACTGGACAGGGGGTACGAGAGACCCAGTACTTC,CASSTGQGVRETQYF
TRBJ1-3,.,.,TRBV28,13,TGTGCCAGTAACGTCGGATATGGAAACACCATATATTTT,CASNVGYGNTIYF
TRBJ2-7,.,.,TRBV11-2,15,TGCGCCAGCAGCCCTGTGGAGGAAAGCTCCTACGAGCAGTACTTC,CASSPVEESSYEQYF
TRBJ2-1,.,once,TRBV2,13,TGTGCCACACAGGGTATCTCCTACAATGAGCAGTTCTTC,CATQGISYNEQFF
TRBJ1-6,TRBD1,.,TRBV5-1,15,TGCGCCAGCAGCAACTGGACAGGGGGCTATTCACCCCTCCACTTT,CASSNWTGGYSPLHF